Each of the 10 T cell receptor beta chains below was sequenced from the same sample in a study of blood T cell repertoires in COVID-19. Method: immunoSEQ multiplex PCR; TCRdb's copy keeps in-frame clones and lacks some. The sample records approximately 230,000 clones, around four fifths being singletons. Sequencing used peripheral blood. Receptor source: an elderly man with acute or convalescent COVID-19.

This clone was seen a few times. V gene TRBV2 combines with J gene TRBJ1-4, with 7 nucleotides matching TRBD1. Trimming removed 0 bases from V and 7 bases from J; junction bases left unmatched: 5. Germline CDR1 and CDR2: SNHLY and FYNNEI. CDR3 length: 15 amino acids. The CDR3 loop is CASSEARTGREKLFF. The CDR3 bases are TGTGCCAGCAGTGAAGCGAGGACAGGCCGTGAAAAACTGTTTTTT.

This clone has only a few counts. The J gene is TRBJ1-2, the V gene TRBV10-3; D uncertain. Germline loops: CDR1 ENHRY, CDR2 SYGVKD. Trimming took 7 bases from V and 0 from J, leaving 9 bases between them. CDR3 length equals 13 residues. The CDR3 DNA follows: TGTGCCATCAAGTCGGGGACTAACTATGGCTACACCTTC. It translates to CAIKSGTNYGYTF.

The genes are TRBV5-4 and TRBJ2-6; 8 nucleotides line up with TRBD2. J was trimmed by 4 bases and V by 5 bases; bases with no gene match: 8. The length of the CDR3 is 16 residues. Germline V gene sequence: CDR1 SGHNT, CDR2 YYREEE (reference sequence). CDR3: CASRRGGPHGANVLTF. The CDR3, as DNA: TGTGCCAGCAGACGGGGGGGGCCTCACGGGGCCAACGTCCTGACTTTC.

The chain joins TRBV4-1 to TRBJ2-1; 11 positions match TRBD2. Trimming removed 8 bases from V and 8 bases from J; junction bases left unmatched: 11. The CDR3 extends over 15 amino acids. Germline assignment: CDR1 MGHRA and CDR2 YSYEKL. The DNA of the CDR3 is TGCGCCAGCTCAAGCCGACTAGCGGGATTGGATGAGCAGTTCTTC. This sequence encodes CASSSRLAGLDEQFF.

The chain carries TRBV2 and TRBJ1-5; TRBD1 agrees at 9 bases. Germline V lookup: CDR1 SNHLY, CDR2 FYNNEI. The CDR3 totals 14 residues. Trimming cost V 4 bases and J 6 bases; bases outside gene matches: 4. CDR3 residues: CASSAQGASQPQHF. The CDR3 nucleotides are TGTGCCAGCAGTGCACAGGGGGCTAGTCAGCCCCAGCATTTT. Combining the CDR3 with reference TRBV2 and TRBJ1-5 gives the whole variable domain EPEVTQTPSHQVTQMGQEVILRCVPISNHLYFYWYRQILGQKVEFLVSFYNNEISEKSEIFDDQFSVERPDGSNFTLKIRSTKLEDSAMYFCASSAQGASQPQHFGDGTRLSIL.

The V gene is TRBV29-1, the J gene TRBJ1-2, with 8 bases matching TRBD1. The CDR3 is 14 amino acids. J gave up 6 bases and V 5 bases, and 11 bases lay outside the gene matches. The germline CDR1 and CDR2 sequences are SQVTM and ANQGSEA. The chain's CDR3 is CSVTPQGAVDGYTF. The DNA of the CDR3 is TGCAGCGTTACTCCGCAGGGGGCGGTGGATGGCTACACCTTC.

Details on this clone: This specimen includes other DNA sequences encoding the same CDR3. The V and J genes are TRBV5-1 and TRBJ2-5; D is possibly TRBD1 (6 bases). The CDR3 covers 14 residues. Germline-derived CDR1 and CDR2 are SGHRS and YFSETQ. V was trimmed by 0 bases and J by 2 bases, leaving 8 bases between them. CDR3 nucleotide sequence: TGCGCCAGCAGCTTGGCCGGACAGCAAGAGACCCAGTACTTC. It yields the protein CASSLAGQQETQYF.

CDR3 residues: CASTPNREGNQPQHF. DNA for the CDR3: TGTGCCAGTACCCCTAACCGGGAGGGGAATCAGCCCCAGCATTTT. The genes are TRBV19 and TRBJ1-5, with D possibly TRBD1 on 5 matching bases. The CDR3 extends over 15 amino acids. Germline V gives CDR1 LNHDA, CDR2 SQIVND (reference sequence). The V gene lost 7 bases and the J gene lost 4 bases, with 17 bases spanning the gap. The full variable domain, rest sourced from reference TRBV19 and TRBJ1-5, is DGGITQSPKYLFRKEGQNVTLSCEQNLNHDAMYWYRQDPGQGLRLIYYSQIVNDFQKGDIAEGYSVSREKKESFPLTVTSAQKNPTAFYLCASTPNREGNQPQHFGDGTRLSIL.

In this sample, this clone turned up a few times. The chain couples TRBV19 to TRBJ1-5, with D tentatively TRBD1 (6 bases). CDR1 and CDR2 (germline): LNHDA, SQIVND (reference sequence). CDR3 length: 15 residues. The V gene lost 3 bases and the J gene lost 9 bases, with 18 bases spanning the gap. The CDR3 DNA reads TGTGCCAGTAGTATGGGAACAGGGTCCCCTGGGCCCCAGCATTTT. It codes for CASSMGTGSPGPQHF.

This clone was detected a few times. The chain combines TRBV7-3 with TRBJ2-1, with 7 nucleotides matching TRBD1. The CDR3 sequence is 16 residues long. J gave up 0 bases and V 4 bases, and 6 bases lay outside the gene matches. Germline CDR1 and CDR2: SGHTA and FQGTGA. CDR3 nucleotides: TGTGCCAGCAGCTCCAACAGGGGACCCTCCTACAATGAGCAGTTCTTC. Translated, it gives CASSSNRGPSYNEQFF.